Detailed here is one T cell receptor beta chain. Its antigen remains unknown. The germline V and J ends were trimmed by 2 bases and 0 bases, with 2 bases remaining between them. Germline CDR1 is MDHEN and CDR2 is SYDVKM. The CDR3 is 13 amino acids. This entry comes from a study of T cell responses to AZD1222 COVID-19 vaccine. Study observations and caveats: The study sampled repertoires only after the peak T cell response.

Assay used: immunoSEQ multiplex PCR; TCRdb lists only in-frame clones, some missing. The sample shows around 140,000 clones, 92% of them seen only once. The J gene is TRBJ1-5, the V gene TRBV28; D is undetermined. The source was peripheral blood, collected 28 days after the second AZD1222 dose. The sequence was collected from an adult who received the AZD1222 COVID-19 vaccine. CDR3 DNA: TGTGCCAGCAGTTTAACTAGCAATCAGCCCCAGCATTTT. Protein: CASSLTSNQPQHF.